One sample yielded the 20 T cell receptor beta chains listed below, sequenced in a study of radiotherapy plus CTLA-4 blockade in lung cancer. Clones were sequenced by immunoSEQ multiplex PCR, and TCRdb holds only the in-frame ones, with some missing. The table has over 85,000 clones, 65% to 85% seen once. The sample was peripheral blood, taken from a patient treated with radiotherapy plus ipilimumab. The receptors were gathered from a human donor with non-small cell lung cancer who had a partial response to radiotherapy plus ipilimumab. Some clones in this sample may be carry-over from other donors' samples.

This clone ranks as medium-sized. The V gene is TRBV29-1, the J gene TRBJ1-4; TRBD1 might be the D (5 bases). V gave up 5 bases and J gave up 10 bases, with 11 bases separating them. Germline loops: CDR1 SQVTM, CDR2 ANQGSEA. This CDR3 has 11 amino acids. The CDR3 here is CSVHIQGKLFF. The CDR3 DNA sequence: TGCAGCGTTCATATCCAGGGAAAACTGTTTTTT.

J is TRBJ1-2 and V is TRBV11-3; the D gene is possibly TRBD1 (6 bases). This CDR3 is 14 amino acids long. Germline V gives CDR1 SGHNT, CDR2 YENEEA. Trimming took 3 bases from V and 7 from J, leaving 15 bases between them. The CDR3 loop is CASSLTTGLGGYTF. The CDR3 DNA follows: TGTGCCAGCAGCTTGACTACAGGGTTGGGTGGCTACACCTTC.

The genes are TRBV2 and TRBJ2-7; D is perhaps TRBD1 (5 bases). The CDR3 totals 13 residues. Trimming shortened V by 6 bases and J by 5 bases, and 14 bases separated the two germline ends. The V gene's germline CDR1 is SNHLY and CDR2 FYNNEI. The DNA for the CDR3 is TGTGCCAGCAGGTCACGCAAGGGGAACGAGCAGTACTTC. Residues: CASRSRKGNEQYF.

The chain joins TRBV11-2 to TRBJ2-2; D uncertain. V was shortened by 4 bases and J by 6 bases, with 9 bases between the two germline ends. This CDR3 has 13 amino acids. The germline gives CDR1 SGHAT, CDR2 FQNNGV. The CDR3 sequence is CASSYLSAGELFF. The CDR3 DNA follows: TGTGCCAGCAGCTATCTGTCCGCCGGGGAGCTGTTTTTT.

The chain links TRBV4-3 to TRBJ2-1, with 9 bases fitting TRBD1. The CDR3 loop spans 16 amino acids. CDR1 is LGHNA and CDR2 is YSLEER in the germline V gene. Unmatched junction bases numbered 12, after V lost 4 bases and J lost 8 bases. For the CDR3, the DNA is TGCGCCAGCAGCCTAGAGGACAGGGGAGGGATCGATGAGCAGTTCTTC. Translated: CASSLEDRGGIDEQFF.

V and J are TRBV6-5 and TRBJ1-2, with D unresolved. The germline V gene has CDR1 MNHEY and CDR2 SVGAGI. This CDR3 is 14 amino acids long. V was cut by 5 bases and J by 2 bases, with 12 bases left in between. As DNA, the CDR3 is TGTGCCAGCAGTGTACCGACACCGAACTATGGCTACACCTTC. It specifies CASSVPTPNYGYTF.

This clone was recorded many times. The J gene is TRBJ1-1, the V gene TRBV19; D unclear. The CDR3 runs to 13 residues. Germline CDR1 and CDR2: LNHDA and SQIVND (reference sequence). Trimming pared 4 bases from V and 0 bases from J, leaving 6 bases between. The DNA for the CDR3 is TGTGCCAGTAGTACTAAGCTGAACACTGAAGCTTTCTTT. This codes for CASSTKLNTEAFF.

The chain links TRBV5-3 to TRBJ2-7, with a weak D call TRBD1 (5 bases). TRBV5-3 qualifies as an ORF whose function is uncertain. The CDR3 length is 13 residues. The V and J ends lost 2 bases and 1 base respectively, with 7 bases between them. CDR3 protein: CARSLRGSYEQYF. The CDR3 nucleotides read TGTGCCAGAAGCTTAAGGGGATCCTACGAGCAGTACTTC.

The chain has TRBV18 and TRBJ2-5, with TRBD2 identical over 7 bases. The germline CDR1 and CDR2 sequences are KGHSH and LQKENI. The V segment lost 1 base and the J segment 2 bases; nucleotides outside the gene matches: 7. This CDR3 has 16 residues. Written as DNA, the CDR3 is TGTGCCAGCTCACCACGTTTAACTAGCGCACAAGAGACCCAGTACTTC. Its protein is CASSPRLTSAQETQYF.

The chain links TRBV4-3 to TRBJ1-2; D gene unclear. CDR1 LGHNA and CDR2 YSLEER come from the germline V gene. Between the trimmed V and J ends, which lost 3 bases and 3 bases, there was a span of 20 bases. This CDR3 region has 17 residues. The CDR3 is CASSQQVGPLRDYGYTF. In DNA form, the CDR3 reads TGCGCCAGCAGCCAGCAAGTAGGGCCTCTGAGGGACTATGGCTACACCTTC.

The J gene is TRBJ1-2, the V gene TRBV7-2, with TRBD1 as a possible D gene (5 bases). Trimming stripped 1 base from V and 4 bases from J, with 13 bases between. CDR3 length: 15 amino acids. CDR1 is SGHTA and CDR2 is FQGNSA in the germline V gene. This chain's CDR3 is CASSLGGVQGYGYTF. In DNA, the CDR3 is TGTGCCAGCAGCTTAGGCGGGGTCCAGGGCTATGGCTACACCTTC.

The rearrangement joins TRBV30 to TRBJ2-7; D is ambiguous. Between the trimmed V and J ends, which lost 0 bases and 3 bases, there was a span of 6 bases. The CDR3 length is 12 residues. CDR1 is GTSNPN and CDR2 is SVGIG in the germline V gene (reference sequence). The chain's CDR3 is CAWSVSRYEQYF. CDR3 nucleotides: TGTGCCTGGAGTGTAAGCCGCTACGAGCAGTACTTC.

This clone showed up just once. The J gene is TRBJ1-1, the V gene TRBV28, with 7 nucleotides matching TRBD1. J gave up 1 base and V 5 bases, and 4 bases lay outside the gene matches. The CDR3 is made up of 14 amino acids. CDR1 MDHEN and CDR2 SYDVKM come from the germline V gene. The CDR3 sequence: CASSREGANTEAFF. DNA for the CDR3: TGTGCCAGCAGTCGGGAGGGGGCGAACACTGAAGCTTTCTTT. Looking up the rest from reference TRBV28 and TRBJ1-1 gives the full variable domain: DVKVTQSSRYLVKRTGEKVFLECVQDMDHENMFWYRQDPGLGLRLIYFSYDVKMKEKGDIPEGYSVSREKKERFSLILESASTNQTSMYLCASSREGANTEAFFGQGTRLTVV.

V is TRBV6-6 and J is TRBJ1-1, with D possibly being TRBD1 (5 bases). This CDR3 has 13 amino acids. Germline-derived CDR1 and CDR2 are MNHNY and SVGAGI (reference sequence). Trimming removed 7 bases from V and 7 bases from J, with 16 bases in between. The CDR3, as DNA: TGTGCCAGCAACCAGGGCGGAATCGGTGAAGCTTTCTTT. Translation gives CASNQGGIGEAFF.

The rearrangement joins TRBV7-6 to TRBJ2-3; 10 nucleotides align to TRBD1. Germline V gives CDR1 SGHVS, CDR2 FNYEAQ. Trimming took 1 base from V and 4 from J; bases not matched to a gene: 5. CDR3 length equals 16 residues. The CDR3 reads CASSLVGQGTADTQYF. CDR3 DNA: TGTGCCAGCAGCTTAGTGGGACAGGGGACCGCAGATACGCAGTATTTT.

This clone came up a few times. The V call is TRBV4-3, the J call TRBJ2-1, with 9 bases that match TRBD2. Losses at the gene ends were 3 bases for V and 5 bases for J; bases not matched to a gene: 11. The CDR3 runs to 17 residues. In germline, CDR1 is LGHNA, CDR2 YSLEER. CDR3 residues: CASSHDQVAGGHNEQFF. The CDR3 DNA reads TGCGCCAGCAGCCACGATCAGGTGGCGGGGGGGCACAATGAGCAGTTCTTC.

The V call is TRBV5-1, the J call TRBJ1-5; D ambiguous. This CDR3 comprises 14 residues. V lost 4 bases, J lost 2 bases, and 10 bases lay in between. Germline CDR1 SGHRS, CDR2 YFSETQ. The CDR3 nucleotides are TGCGCCAGCAGCATGGGAGGCGGCAATCAGCCCCAGCATTTT. The encoded protein is CASSMGGGNQPQHF.

The chain uses TRBV6-1 and TRBJ1-1; no reliable D call. This CDR3 region has 12 residues. CDR1 is MNHNS, CDR2 SASEGT, per germline. The V and J ends lost 4 bases and 0 bases respectively, with 3 bases between them. The CDR3 DNA reads as TGTGCCAGCAGTGTTATGAACACTGAAGCTTTCTTT. Its protein is CASSVMNTEAFF.

The chain uses TRBV28 and TRBJ1-4; TRBD1 agrees at 9 bases. This CDR3 is built from 15 residues. J lost 4 bases, V lost 8 bases, and 8 bases had no gene match. Per germline, CDR1 MDHEN and CDR2 SYDVKM. CDR3 in amino acids: CASQTPGQGNEKLFF. DNA for the CDR3: TGTGCCAGCCAAACTCCGGGACAGGGTAATGAAAAACTGTTTTTT.

The V and J genes are TRBV5-1 and TRBJ2-7; 8 bases are a match to TRBD1. The CDR3 spans 15 residues. Per germline, CDR1 SGHRS and CDR2 YFSETQ. V lost 3 bases to trimming and J lost 2 bases; unmatched junction nucleotides: 7. Written as DNA, the CDR3 is TGCGCCAGCAGCTCTCTGACAGGGGTCACCTACGAGCAGTACTTC. Amino acid sequence: CASSSLTGVTYEQYF.